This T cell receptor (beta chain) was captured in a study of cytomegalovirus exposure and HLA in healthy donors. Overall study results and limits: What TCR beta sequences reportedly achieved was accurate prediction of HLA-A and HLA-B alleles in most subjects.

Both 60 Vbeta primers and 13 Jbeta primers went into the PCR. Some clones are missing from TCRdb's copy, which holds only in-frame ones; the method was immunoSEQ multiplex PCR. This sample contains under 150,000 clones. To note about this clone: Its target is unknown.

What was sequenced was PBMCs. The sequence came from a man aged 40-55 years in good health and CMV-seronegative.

The CDR3 DNA reads as TGTGCCAGCAGCCCCTCCAGCGGAGCCGTATCCTACGAGCAGTACTTC. Encoded protein: CASSPSSGAVSYEQYF. This chain joins TRBV7-2 and TRBJ2-7; maybe TRBD2 (5 bases). Germline-derived CDR1 and CDR2 are SGHTA and FQGNSA. The V and J ends lost 5 bases and 1 base respectively, with 18 bases between them. CDR3 size: 16 residues.